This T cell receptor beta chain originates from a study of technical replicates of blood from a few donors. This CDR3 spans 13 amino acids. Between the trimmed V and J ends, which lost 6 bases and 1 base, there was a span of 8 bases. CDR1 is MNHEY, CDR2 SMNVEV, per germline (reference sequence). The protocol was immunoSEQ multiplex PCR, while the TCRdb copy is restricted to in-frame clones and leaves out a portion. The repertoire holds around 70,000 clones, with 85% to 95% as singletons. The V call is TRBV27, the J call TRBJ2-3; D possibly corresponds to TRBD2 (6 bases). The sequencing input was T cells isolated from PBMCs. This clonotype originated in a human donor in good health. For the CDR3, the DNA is TGTGCCAGCAGACGGGAGCGCACAGATACGCAGTATTTT. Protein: CASRRERTDTQYF.